These T cell receptor beta chains were read from a single sample in a study of control samples from healthy donors and cancer patients. Sequencing was performed with immunoSEQ multiplex PCR; in TCRdb, only in-frame clones are kept and a portion is missing. The sample shows almost 85,000 clones, 94% of them seen only once. Sequencing was carried out using blood. These receptors were collected from a woman between 18 and 30 years old in good health. CDR3s include the opening cysteine and the closing phenylalanine or tryptophan. Each record gives: CDR3 DNA, CDR3 protein, V gene, clone size, J gene, D gene. A D gene is named only where the DNA matches it firmly. For some rows the clone size is stated as once, few or many, or as a class when expanded; others skip it.

TGTGCCAGCATAAGTCAGGGGAACACCGGGGAGCTGTTTTTT	CASISQGNTGELFF	TRBV6-6	once	TRBJ2-2	.
TGTGCCAGCAGCCCTCGGGGGGGTACGTACGAGCAGTACTTC	CASSPRGGTYEQYF	TRBV9	.	TRBJ2-7	TRBD2
TGTGCCAGCAGCCATAAACCGGGACAGGGGACGTCGACCCTCCACTTT	CASSHKPGQGTSTLHF	TRBV5-4	.	TRBJ1-6	TRBD1
TGTGCCAGCACCAGAGGACAGGGGAATTCACCCCTCCACTTT	CASTRGQGNSPLHF	TRBV6-5	.	TRBJ1-6	TRBD1
TGTGCCAGCAGCGTAGGGTCCGAACCCTACAATGAGCAGTTCTTC	CASSVGSEPYNEQFF	TRBV9	once	TRBJ2-1	.
TGTGCCAGCAGCCCCCTAGCGGGCCGAAACAATGAGCAGTTCTTC	CASSPLAGRNNEQFF	TRBV6-6	.	TRBJ2-1	TRBD2
TGTGCCAGCAGTGAAGCGGGACAGGATAACTATGGCTACACCTTC	CASSEAGQDNYGYTF	TRBV2	.	TRBJ1-2	TRBD1
TGTGCCACCCGTCCGCCGGGGATTGGAGAAGCTTTCTTT	CATRPPGIGEAFF	TRBV19	.	TRBJ1-1	.
TGTGCCAGCAGCGGGTCCGCTTACACAGATACGCAGTATTTT	CASSGSAYTDTQYF	TRBV14	.	TRBJ2-3	.
TGTGCCAGCAGCCTACCGGGACAGCTTAACTATGGCTACACCTTC	CASSLPGQLNYGYTF	TRBV5-4	.	TRBJ1-2	TRBD1
TGTGCCACCAGCACTTTCCAGGGGGGAAAACTGTTTTTT	CATSTFQGGKLFF	TRBV15	.	TRBJ1-4	TRBD1
TGTGCCAGTAGTACATTCACACCTGCAACTAATGAAAAACTGTTTTTT	CASSTFTPATNEKLFF	TRBV19	.	TRBJ1-4	.
TGTGCCAGCAGAAAACCAGGGGGCGCGGGCACTGAAGCTTTCTTT	CASRKPGGAGTEAFF	TRBV5-8	.	TRBJ1-1	TRBD1
TGTGCCAGCTCACGATTGGGCACAGGGTCAGATCAGCCCCAGCATTTT	CASSRLGTGSDQPQHF	TRBV18	.	TRBJ1-5	.
TGTGCCAGCAGCCCAGACAGGGGGACATATAGCAATCAGCCCCAGCATTTT	CASSPDRGTYSNQPQHF	TRBV7-2	few	TRBJ1-5	TRBD1
TGTGCCAGCAGTTTATCTTCCGAGCAGTACTTC	CASSLSSEQYF	TRBV28	.	TRBJ2-7	.
TGTGCCAGCAGTTCCAGGACAGGGGGGAACACTGAAGCTTTCTTT	CASSSRTGGNTEAFF	TRBV14	.	TRBJ1-1	TRBD1
TGCGCCAGCAGCTTGGATCAGGGATCCTATGGCTACACCTTC	CASSLDQGSYGYTF	TRBV5-1	.	TRBJ1-2	.
TGTGCCAGCAGTTATCAGTCTAACTATGGCTACACCTTC	CASSYQSNYGYTF	TRBV6-2/TRBV6-3	.	TRBJ1-2	.
TGTGCCAGCAGCTTGTGGGGTAGGGACATTCAGTACTTC	CASSLWGRDIQYF	TRBV5-6	.	TRBJ2-4	.
TGTGCCAGCAGTTTAGGGGTTGGAGCAAATGAGCAGTTCTTC	CASSLGVGANEQFF	TRBV6-6	.	TRBJ2-1	.
TGCGCCAGCAGCCAAGATCCAGGGACAGATACGCAGTATTTT	CASSQDPGTDTQYF	TRBV4-3	once	TRBJ2-3	.
TGCGCCAGCAGCTTGGCCTGGTCTAGCGGGGGCACAGATACGCAGTATTTT	CASSLAWSSGGTDTQYF	TRBV5-1	.	TRBJ2-3	TRBD2
TGCGCCAGCAGCTTGGCCCATTCCCAGGGGGTTGGAGACACTGAAGCTTTCTTT	CASSLAHSQGVGDTEAFF	TRBV5-1	.	TRBJ1-1	TRBD1
TGCGCCAGCAGCCCCGGGGGCGGCTACGAGCAGTACTTC	CASSPGGGYEQYF	TRBV4-3	.	TRBJ2-7	.
TGTGCCACCAGCAGAGTACTAGTCGGTAATGAGCAGTTCTTC	CATSRVLVGNEQFF	TRBV15	.	TRBJ2-1	.
TGTGCCAGTAGTATCGCCTACAGGGGGCTCGGTAACGATGGCTACACCTTC	CASSIAYRGLGNDGYTF	TRBV19	.	TRBJ1-2	TRBD1
TGTGCCAGCAGTTCCCTCCTAGCGGGGAATCAAGAGACCCAGTACTTC	CASSSLLAGNQETQYF	TRBV6-5	.	TRBJ2-5	TRBD2
TGTGCCAGCAGTCCCCAGGGACAGCGTAACTATGGCTACACCTTC	CASSPQGQRNYGYTF	TRBV6-5	.	TRBJ1-2	TRBD1
TGTGCCAGCGTTGCTGGTGGGTCAGGACGCACTGAAGCTTTCTTT	CASVAGGSGRTEAFF	TRBV27	once	TRBJ1-1	.
TGTGCCAGCAGTTCCGTACTCCCAAACAGGGGATCGGGGGTCACTGAAGCTTTCTTT	CASSSVLPNRGSGVTEAFF	TRBV11-2	.	TRBJ1-1	TRBD1
TGTGCCAGCAGTTTATCGAACGGGGCCTACTCCTACAATGAGCAGTTCTTC	CASSLSNGAYSYNEQFF	TRBV27	.	TRBJ2-1	.
TGCGCCAGCAGCTTGATCGGGCAGGACAATTCACCCCTCCACTTT	CASSLIGQDNSPLHF	TRBV5-1	.	TRBJ1-6	.
TGTGCCAGCAGGGGACAGGGTCGAGATACGCAGTATTTT	CASRGQGRDTQYF	TRBV6-5	.	TRBJ2-3	TRBD1
TGTGCCACCAGTGACCTAGATAGCGGGAGTGGTGAGACCCAGTACTTC	CATSDLDSGSGETQYF	TRBV24-1	.	TRBJ2-5	TRBD2
TGTGCCAGCAGCCAACCAGGGACTAATGAAAAACTGTTTTTT	CASSQPGTNEKLFF	TRBV14	.	TRBJ1-4	.
TGTGCCAGCAGCTCTCCTTTGGGCAACACCGGGGAGCTGTTTTTT	CASSSPLGNTGELFF	TRBV11-2	once	TRBJ2-2	.
TGTGCCAGCAGCCCCGTAGGGATAATGAACACTGAAGCTTTCTTT	CASSPVGIMNTEAFF	TRBV14	.	TRBJ1-1	.
TGTGCCAGCGGGCGGACTAGCGTCCCCGGGGAGCTGTTTTTT	CASGRTSVPGELFF	TRBV19	once	TRBJ2-2	TRBD2
TGTGCCAGCAGACCTTCAGGGAGCGGAGAGACCCAGTACTTC	CASRPSGSGETQYF	TRBV9	.	TRBJ2-5	.
TGTGCCAGCAGCTTAATCCCCTTTTTTTCGGGCGGAGGCACAGATACGCAGTATTTT	CASSLIPFFSGGGTDTQYF	TRBV7-8	.	TRBJ2-3	.
TGCGCCAGCAGCTTGGACGGCGGGACCCACAATGAGCAGTTCTTC	CASSLDGGTHNEQFF	TRBV5-1	once	TRBJ2-1	.
TGTGCCAGCAGTCCTAAACAGGGGGCAGGCTATGGCTACACCTTC	CASSPKQGAGYGYTF	TRBV6-5	.	TRBJ1-2	TRBD1
TGCAGTGCCCCAAGGGGGACTGAGCAGTTCTTC	CSAPRGTEQFF	TRBV20-1	.	TRBJ2-1	.
TGCGCCAGCAGCTTAGATGTACGCACAGATACGCAGTATTTT	CASSLDVRTDTQYF	TRBV5-1	once	TRBJ2-3	.
TGTGCCAGCAGCCAAGGACAGGGTTTCTACGAGCAGTACTTC	CASSQGQGFYEQYF	TRBV5-6	.	TRBJ2-7	TRBD1
TGTGCCAGCAGTTTTGGGCAGGGAGGTGAGCAGTTCTTC	CASSFGQGGEQFF	TRBV28	.	TRBJ2-1	.
TGTGCCAGCTCACCAGCCTCCGGGAACGAGCAGTACTTC	CASSPASGNEQYF	TRBV18	.	TRBJ2-7	.
TGTGCCAGCAGTGAAACGATACGACAGTTCACTCATCAGCCCCAGCATTTT	CASSETIRQFTHQPQHF	TRBV6-1	.	TRBJ1-5	.
TGTGCCAGCTCACCAATGGAGCAGGGGGCGCGGAATGAGCAGTTCTTC	CASSPMEQGARNEQFF	TRBV18	.	TRBJ2-1	TRBD1
TGCGCCAGCAGCTTGGGGACTAGCTCCTACGAGCAGTACTTC	CASSLGTSSYEQYF	TRBV5-1	.	TRBJ2-7	TRBD2
TGTGCCAGCAGCGTAGAAGAGACTAGTCCCTACGAGCAGTACTTC	CASSVEETSPYEQYF	TRBV9	.	TRBJ2-7	.
TGTGCCAGCAGCTTGGGAGGGCTCCGGGACAGTGCCTACGAGCAGTACTTC	CASSLGGLRDSAYEQYF	TRBV5-4	.	TRBJ2-7	TRBD1
TGTGCCAGCAGTGAAGAACGTTTAGAAAACATTCAGTACTTC	CASSEERLENIQYF	TRBV6-1	.	TRBJ2-4	.
TGTGCCACCAGTGCAGCCGGATCCTATGGCTACACCTTC	CATSAAGSYGYTF	TRBV24-1	once	TRBJ1-2	.
TGTGCCAGCAGCTCGGCGGGGGGCGATGTCGGCAAAAACATTCAGTACTTC	CASSSAGGDVGKNIQYF	TRBV7-9	.	TRBJ2-4	TRBD2
TGTGCCAGCAGCTTAGGGGCGGGGGGCACAGATACGCAGTATTTT	CASSLGAGGTDTQYF	TRBV7-8	.	TRBJ2-3	TRBD2